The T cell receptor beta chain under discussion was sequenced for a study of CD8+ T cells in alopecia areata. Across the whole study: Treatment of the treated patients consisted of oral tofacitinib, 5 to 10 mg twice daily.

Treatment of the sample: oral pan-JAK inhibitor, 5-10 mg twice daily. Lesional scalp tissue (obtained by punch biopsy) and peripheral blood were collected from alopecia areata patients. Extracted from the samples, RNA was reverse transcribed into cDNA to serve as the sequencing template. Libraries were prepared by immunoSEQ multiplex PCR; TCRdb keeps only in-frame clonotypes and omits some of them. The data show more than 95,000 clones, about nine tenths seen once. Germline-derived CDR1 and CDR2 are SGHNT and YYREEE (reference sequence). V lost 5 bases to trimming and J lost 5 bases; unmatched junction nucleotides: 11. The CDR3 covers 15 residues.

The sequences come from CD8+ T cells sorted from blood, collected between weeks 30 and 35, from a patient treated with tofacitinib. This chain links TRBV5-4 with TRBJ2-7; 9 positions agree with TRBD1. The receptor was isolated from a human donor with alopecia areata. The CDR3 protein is CASRSAGTGSNEQYF. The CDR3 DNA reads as TGTGCCAGCAGATCCGCCGGGACAGGGTCTAACGAGCAGTACTTC.